This T cell receptor (beta chain) was observed in a study of shared clonotypes between healthy human individuals. All donors were healthy HIV-negative adults lacking recent acute infections or vaccinations. Unsorted samples, those not sorted, used approximately 100 million PBMCs for genomic DNA. Clones were read by immunoSEQ multiplex PCR, and TCRdb kept only the in-frame ones, dropping some. The top ten clones hold 10% to 15% of a sample with fewer than 650,000 clones, roughly four fifths of them seen once. Germline CDR1 is LGHNA and CDR2 is YNFKEQ. V lost 0 bases, J lost 3 bases, and 8 bases stayed unmatched. The CDR3 contains 18 residues. This clone was detected once.

The source material was PBMCs. This receptor was identified in a woman between 40 and 50 years old in good health. Some clones in this sample may be carry-over from other donors' samples. The V and J genes are TRBV4-2 and TRBJ2-1, with TRBD2 matching 10 bases. The CDR3 is CASSQETQAGGGYNEQFF. In nucleotides, the CDR3 is TGTGCCAGCAGCCAAGAAACCCAAGCGGGAGGGGGCTACAATGAGCAGTTCTTC.